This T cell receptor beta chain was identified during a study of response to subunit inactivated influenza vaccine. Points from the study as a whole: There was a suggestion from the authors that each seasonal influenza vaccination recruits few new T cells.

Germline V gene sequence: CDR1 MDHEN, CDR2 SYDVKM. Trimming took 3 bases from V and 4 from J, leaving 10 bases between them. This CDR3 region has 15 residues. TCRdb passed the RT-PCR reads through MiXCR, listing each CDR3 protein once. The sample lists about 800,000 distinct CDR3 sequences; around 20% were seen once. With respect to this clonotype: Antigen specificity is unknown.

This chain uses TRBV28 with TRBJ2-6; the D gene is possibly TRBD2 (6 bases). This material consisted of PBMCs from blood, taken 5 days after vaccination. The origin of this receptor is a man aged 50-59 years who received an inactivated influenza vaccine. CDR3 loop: CASSFGGPGANVLTF. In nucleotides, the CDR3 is TGTGCCAGCAGTTTCGGAGGGCCCGGGGCCAACGTCCTGACTTTC.